What follows are 5 T cell receptor beta chains derived from one specimen sequenced in a study of shared T cell receptors in the human thymus. The table came from immunoSEQ multiplex PCR; TCRdb's copy has only in-frame clones and leaves some out. The sample records about 400,000 clones, 85% to 95% being singletons. The material sequenced was thymocytes. The receptors stem from a human donor.

The chain carries TRBV19 and TRBJ1-2, with D possibly matching TRBD1 (5 bases). Trimming took 2 bases from V and 8 from J, leaving 21 bases between them. This CDR3 spans 16 amino acids. CDR1 is LNHDA and CDR2 is SQIVND in the germline V gene (reference sequence). Here the CDR3 reads CASSIMGDRECYGYTF. The CDR3 DNA is TGTGCCAGTAGTATAATGGGGGATCGAGAGTGCTACGGCTACACCTTC. Together with reference TRBV19 and TRBJ1-2, the CDR3 gives the full variable domain: DGGITQSPKYLFRKEGQNVTLSCEQNLNHDAMYWYRQDPGQGLRLIYYSQIVNDFQKGDIAEGYSVSREKKESFPLTVTSAQKNPTAFYLCASSIMGDRECYGYTFGSGTRLTVV.

The chain is built from TRBV5-1 and TRBJ1-4; TRBD1 matches at 7 bases. V trimming: 4 bases; J trimming: 6 bases; junction bases outside the gene matches: 6. CDR3 length equals 14 residues. Per germline, CDR1 SGHRS and CDR2 YFSETQ. CDR3 amino acids: CASSPGDRDEKLFF. The CDR3, as DNA: TGCGCCAGCAGCCCGGGGGACAGAGATGAAAAACTGTTTTTT. The whole variable domain, remainder taken from reference TRBV5-1 and TRBJ1-4, is KAGVTQTPRYLIKTRGQQVTLSCSPISGHRSVSWYQQTPGQGLQFLFEYFSETQRNKGNFPGRFSGRQFSNSRSEMNVSTLELGDSALYLCASSPGDRDEKLFFGSGTQLSVL.

The rearrangement uses TRBV4-2 and TRBJ2-5; no clear D. The CDR3 loop spans 14 amino acids. Trimming took off 0 bases at V and 3 bases at J, with 8 bases between the two ends. Germline V CDR1 and CDR2: LGHNA, YNFKEQ. This CDR3 reads CASSQEGSEETQYF. DNA of the CDR3: TGTGCCAGCAGCCAAGAAGGTAGTGAAGAGACCCAGTACTTC.

The chain is built from TRBV5-4 and TRBJ2-3; 8 nucleotides align to TRBD2. Germline-derived CDR1 and CDR2 are SGHNT and YYREEE (reference sequence). J gave up 2 bases and V 5 bases, and 10 bases lay outside the gene matches. The CDR3 has 16 residues. CDR3 sequence: CASRTGTRGVTDTQYF. In nucleotides, the CDR3 is TGTGCCAGCAGAACCGGGACTAGGGGGGTCACAGATACGCAGTATTTT.

The chain carries TRBV4-3 and TRBJ2-2; TRBD2 matches 12 bases. The CDR3 extends over 17 amino acids. Germline trimming cut 5 bases from V and 6 bases from J; bases unmatched to any gene: 10. CDR1 is LGHNA and CDR2 is YSLEER in the germline V gene. As DNA, the CDR3 is TGCGCCAGCAGCAACGAACCGGGACTAGCGGGTCCCGGGGAGCTGTTTTTT. This gives the protein CASSNEPGLAGPGELFF.